This T cell receptor beta chain was identified in a study of human T cells and chemical hapten exposure. For the study at large: Alopecia areata, totalis or universalis affected patients, mainly female.

Germline V CDR1 and CDR2: SGHRS, YFSETQ. The CDR3 has 16 residues. After removal of 4 bases from V and 7 bases from J, the junction contained 11 bases not matched to a gene. Original methodology: Samples ranged from roughly 23,224 to 690,600 TCRs, with a median of approximately 100,000. One entry per CDR3 protein results from TCRdb running MiXCR on the RACE reads. TCRdb assigned the V and J calls; the authors' analysis was not used. The sample gives about 260,000 distinct CDR3 sequences, approximately 8.4% of which show up once; approximately 2.2% is in the top ten. Details on this clonotype: What it binds is not known.

Specified time point: pre-sensitization, week 0. Documented treatment: therapeutic diphenylcyclopropenone sensitization with weekly scalp DPC. Blood draws came before every patch-test application. Broader study findings: Relative to controls, expanded TCRs formed significantly more large CDR3 similarity clusters.

The receptor's source is a woman aged 40 to 49 with alopecia areata. Some clones in this sample may be carry-over from other donors' samples. This chain joins TRBV5-1 and TRBJ2-1, with 10 bases fitting TRBD2. The sequenced sample was whole blood, obtained in connection with sensitization to the hapten diphenylcyclopropenone (DPC). The CDR3 region has the DNA TGCGCCAGCAGCGGATCCGGAGCGGGAGGGCCTAATGAGCAGTTCTTC. This codes for CASSGSGAGGPNEQFF.